The 6 T cell receptor beta chains below were found in one sample sequenced in a study. Assay used: immunoSEQ multiplex PCR; TCRdb lists only in-frame clones, some missing. The data contain around 54,000 clones, 80% to 95% of them singletons. The sequencing sample was made of PBMCs. These receptors originate from a man aged 40-50 years with rheumatoid arthritis.

Details on this clone: Different DNA sequences within this sample yield the same CDR3. The V call is TRBV3-1 (or the pseudogene TRBV3-2), the J call TRBJ2-2; a possible D gene is TRBD2 (5 bases). The germline V gene encodes CDR1 LGHDT and CDR2 YNNKEL (reference sequence). Trimming pared 6 bases from V and 1 base from J, leaving 15 bases between. CDR3 size: 16 residues. The chain's CDR3 is CASSLLLAGNTGELFF. The CDR3 DNA sequence: TGTGCCAGCAGTTTGTTGCTAGCTGGGAACACCGGGGAGCTGTTTTTT.

J is TRBJ2-1 and V is TRBV7-8; 8 bases agree with TRBD2. Germline values: CDR1 SGHVS, CDR2 FQNEAQ. The J segment lost 0 bases and the V segment lost 5 bases, leaving 9 bases of the junction unmatched. This CDR3 contains 17 residues. CDR3 DNA: TGTGCCAGCAGCGGCCACGTGGCGGGGGGCTCCTACAATGAGCAGTTCTTC. Translated: CASSGHVAGGSYNEQFF.

This rearrangement joins TRBV3-1 (or the pseudogene TRBV3-2) to TRBJ2-1; D uncertain. Germline CDR1 and CDR2: LGHDT and YNNKEL (reference sequence). The CDR3 contains 13 residues. Trimming shortened V by 5 bases and J by 5 bases, and 10 bases separated the two germline ends. The CDR3 bases are TGTGCCAGCAGCGCTCGATGGGACAATGAGCAGTTCTTC. Encoded protein: CASSARWDNEQFF.

The genes are TRBV7-6 and TRBJ1-4, with 7 bases aligning to TRBD1. Germline CDR1 SGHVS, CDR2 FNYEAQ. This CDR3 spans 17 amino acids. Unmatched junction bases numbered 6, after V lost 2 bases and J lost 0 bases. CDR3 amino acids: CASSLRSQGATNEKLFF. The CDR3 DNA reads TGTGCCAGCAGCTTAAGAAGTCAGGGGGCAACTAATGAAAAACTGTTTTTT.

The chain couples TRBV25-1 to TRBJ2-1, with TRBD1 matching over 7 bases. The CDR3 has 14 amino acids. The V gene's germline CDR1 is MGHDK and CDR2 SYGVNS. V shed 8 bases and J 1 base; nucleotides not matched to a gene: 5. CDR3 DNA: TGTGCCAGCTTAGGACAGGTATCCTACAATGAGCAGTTCTTC. Translation: CASLGQVSYNEQFF.

V and J are TRBV3-1 (or the pseudogene TRBV3-2) and TRBJ1-1; D may be TRBD1 (5 bases). Germline V lookup: CDR1 LGHDT, CDR2 YNNKEL (reference sequence). V lost 2 bases, J lost 7 bases, and 14 bases lay in between. The CDR3 contains 14 residues. The CDR3 sequence: CASSQRPTVSEAFF. The CDR3 nucleotides are TGTGCCAGCAGCCAACGTCCGACAGTAAGTGAAGCTTTCTTT.